This T cell receptor beta chain derives from a study of spatial heterogeneity in lung cancer. Study overall: Matched bulk RNA-seq gave a T cell module score that correlated strongly with tumor-region TCR transcript counts. Study-wide points: The number of expanded tumor alpha and beta chains correlated with mutation number.

This clonotype is termed large. The antigen is not known. TCRdb ran MiXCR on the 5' RACE reads and lists one entry per CDR3 protein. The sample includes about 4,000 distinct CDR3 sequences, around two fifths seen only once; the top ten take roughly 30%. CDR1 is LGHNA and CDR2 is YNFKEQ in the germline V gene. The J segment lost 3 bases and the V segment lost 4 bases, leaving 6 bases of the junction unmatched. The CDR3 runs 15 residues. Documented time point: sample taken at primary tumor resection. Whole RNA, which was extracted from tumor, nontumor lung tissue or frozen PBMC, was sequenced without any cell sorting.

The sequence came from a male donor with early-stage non-small cell lung cancer. The rearrangement links TRBV4-2 to TRBJ2-5; 9 nucleotides align to TRBD1. Here the sequenced sample was lung tumor tissue, taken at surgery. CDR3 in amino acids: CASSLRRTGEETQYF. For the CDR3, the DNA is TGTGCCAGCAGCCTGCGTAGGACAGGGGAAGAGACCCAGTACTTC.